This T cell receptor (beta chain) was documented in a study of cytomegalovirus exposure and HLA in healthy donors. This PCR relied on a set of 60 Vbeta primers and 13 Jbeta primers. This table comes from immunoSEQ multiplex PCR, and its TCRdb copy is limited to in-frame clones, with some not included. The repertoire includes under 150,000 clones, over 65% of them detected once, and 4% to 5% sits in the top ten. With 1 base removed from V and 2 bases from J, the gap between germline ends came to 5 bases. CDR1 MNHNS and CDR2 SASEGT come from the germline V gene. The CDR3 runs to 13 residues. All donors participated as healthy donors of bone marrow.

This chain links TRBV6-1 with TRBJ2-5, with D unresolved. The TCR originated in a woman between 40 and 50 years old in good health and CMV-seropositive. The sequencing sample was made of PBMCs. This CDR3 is CASSEGVQETQYF. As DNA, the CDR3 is TGTGCCAGCAGTGAAGGAGTTCAAGAGACCCAGTACTTC.